This T cell receptor (beta chain) appears in the sequencing data of a study of response to subunit inactivated influenza vaccine. Whole-study results and caveats: The study's authors posited that every seasonal influenza vaccination enlists few new T cells.

TCRdb redid the calling of the RT-PCR reads with MiXCR, one entry per CDR3 protein. The repertoire holds 650,000 to 800,000 distinct CDR3 sequences, with 18% as singletons. A few counts support this clonotype. Its target is not known. Sequenced material: PBMCs from blood, taken more than 4 days after vaccination. The receptor's source is a man aged 45-65 years who received an inactivated influenza vaccine.

The CDR3 region has the DNA TGTGCCACTTCGCAGGGTTGGCACGAGCAGTACTTC. This translates into CATSQGWHEQYF. The chain carries TRBV6-2 or TRBV6-3 and TRBJ2-7; weak D call: TRBD1 (5 bases). The CDR3 runs 12 residues. CDR1 is MNHEY and CDR2 is SVGEGT in the germline V gene. The ends were cut back, 10 bases at V and 5 bases at J, with 15 bases in the middle.